Listed below are T cell receptor beta chains from one sample, sequenced in a study of cytomegalovirus exposure and HLA in healthy donors. The data were produced by immunoSEQ multiplex PCR, yet TCRdb's version contains in-frame clones alone and is incomplete. The table has roughly 120,000 clones, roughly 87% seen once. Sequenced sample: PBMCs. These TCRs come from a woman aged 18-29 years in good health and CMV-seronegative. Both conserved end residues are trimmed from each CDR3. Not all rows give a size; the values are once, few, many and, for expanded clones, a class.

v_call clone_size cdr3_aa
TRBV7-8 few ASSLGVGARGYT
TRBV6-5 - ASSWGQNYGYT
TRBV13 - ASSFRTLWTEAF
TRBV5-1 - ASSKQTGGRGDTQY
TRBV7-2 - ASSLGGSGSLGTQY
TRBV28 - ASRTGLPYGYT
TRBV11-3 few ASSLGSGGVTDTQY
TRBV27 - ASSPDTGGRETQY
TRBV4-3 - ASSQVQSNQPQH
TRBV7-6 - ASSHPSGRGTGELF
TRBV7-8 - ASSSDGVDREKLF
TRBV5-6 - ASSRPQGDSPLH
TRBV19 - ASSIGWAEQF
TRBV19 - ASRLGTAGGYQPQH
TRBV19 - ASTPRSGNTIY
TRBV29-1 - SVDRGKNQETQY
TRBV5-1 - ASSLAAGEERRNTEAF
TRBV6-5 - ASSYHSNQPQH
TRBV4-3 - ASSQGGRAQETQY
TRBV9 - ASSVGTAQF
TRBV30 - AWRRIPRDEQY
TRBV7-6 - ASSSRDFSSGANVLT
TRBV27 once ASSLSGQRDGYT
TRBV18 - ASSFDRVSNQPQH
TRBV5-1 - ASSLAGSGFDEQY
TRBV19 - ASSTGTYGYT
TRBV5-4 - ASRFGTSGVYQETQY
TRBV7-6 - ASTPGGEGVNTEAF
TRBV7-7 - ASSLDLGHGSIGELF
TRBV7-6 - ASSPAGTSGSSAEQY
TRBV1 - TSREGYKERDEQF
TRBV5-1 - ASRLVPSGDRRDTQY
TRBV6-5 few ASDRDRANTGELF
TRBV7-8 once ASARDRTYEQY
TRBV7-9 - ASSSLRLLAKNSQY
TRBV9 - ASSVSGDSSYEQY
TRBV7-2 - ASSLAGTAALEQY
TRBV29-1 - SVVLFGGEGQPQH
TRBV2 - ASRDRVRISTDTQY
TRBV7-9 - ASTRGGQYNEQF
TRBV5-1 - ASSFWTGSNQPQH
TRBV7-2 - ASSLSYGQGQGYT
TRBV19 - ASSIDYGTGFPNQPQH
TRBV5-4 - ASSLWGGRYEQY
TRBV18 - ASSPPTGSGEQF
TRBV29-1 - SAPVGAGELF
TRBV18 - ASSSGGADTQY
TRBV11-2 - ASSFLRGEKLF
TRBV7-3 - ASSPQGNSGANGLT
TRBV6-1 - ASSFLAGVVDEQF
TRBV14 - ASSQDGREGNNEQF
TRBV18 - ASSPKPQNEKLF
TRBV2 - ASSGTGLPGANVLT
TRBV29-1 once SVGRRLADNEQF
TRBV11-2 once ASSRGTRVGEQY
TRBV6-5 once ASSYGRGLNTEAF
TRBV11-2 - ASSLSTGAPPYEQY
TRBV11-2 - ASSLSARETQY
TRBV18 - ASSPLSTGGPRYNEQF
TRBV21-1 - ASSGRGGERNTEAF